The present T cell receptor (beta chain) was sequenced within a study of cytotoxic CD8 clonotypes in ibrutinib-treated CLL. Study context: Responses: roughly 25 partial, 2 complete; after median around 70 months, about 15 stayed remitted, around twelve progressed.

On this clone itself: Its matching antigen is unknown.

Sequenced by immunoSEQ multiplex PCR; TCRdb stores in-frame clones only, minus some. The data contain 150,000 or so clones, about four fifths of them singletons. Study conclusions and caveats: The study found public clonotypes uncommon, contracting or stable on treatment.

The input for sequencing was PBMCs, taken after 24 months of ibrutinib treatment. The clonotype originates from a human donor with chronic lymphocytic leukemia.

The CDR3 loop reads CASSIRTGSNEQYF. CDR3 DNA: TGTGCCAGTAGTATCCGGACAGGTTCTAACGAGCAGTACTTC. The gene calls are TRBV19 and TRBJ2-7, with 7 bases lining up with TRBD1. Germline V gives CDR1 LNHDA, CDR2 SQIVND (reference sequence). The CDR3 has 14 residues. V gave up 3 bases and J gave up 5 bases; unmatched junction bases: 7.